This T cell receptor beta chain was observed in a study of control samples from healthy donors and cancer patients. CDR1 is SGHAT and CDR2 is FQNNGV in the germline V gene. The ends lost 1 base at V and 1 base at J; junction bases unmatched: 6. The CDR3 consists of 16 residues. The assay was immunoSEQ multiplex PCR, and TCRdb's table has in-frame clones only and misses some. In the table there are roughly 450,000 clones, over 75% of which are singletons. Sequencing was performed on PBMCs. The chain recombines TRBV11-2 with TRBJ2-7; 8 bases fit TRBD1. The clonotype comes from a man aged 40-55 years with head and neck cancer. Here the CDR3 reads CASSLARQGLSYEQYF. The CDR3 coding sequence is TGTGCCAGCAGCTTAGCCCGACAGGGGTTGTCCTACGAGCAGTACTTC. Drawing the rest from reference TRBV11-2 and TRBJ2-7, the complete variable domain is EAGVAQSPRYKIIEKRQSVAFWCNPISGHATLYWYQQILGQGPKLLIQFQNNGVVDDSQLPKDRFSAERLKGVDSTLKIQPAKLEDSAVYLCASSLARQGLSYEQYFGPGTRLTVT.